The T cell receptor beta chain under discussion was sequenced for a study of blood T cell repertoires in COVID-19. In the original workflow: The assay estimated nucleated cells by amplifying reference gene primers. Profiled with immunoSEQ multiplex PCR; TCRdb holds only in-frame clones, not every one. The V and J calls and clone size were taken over from that table, and D and trimming were inferred from the DNA. The sample lists hundreds of thousands of clones; around 80% were seen once. CDR1 is LNHDA and CDR2 is SQIVND in the germline V gene (reference sequence). The CDR3 has 14 amino acids. Trimming at V came to 7 bases and at J to 1 base, leaving 5 bases not matched to a gene.

The rearrangement uses TRBV19 and TRBJ1-1; 8 nucleotides match TRBD1. Sequencing used peripheral blood. The sequence derives from a man aged 35-49 years with acute or convalescent COVID-19. CDR3 amino acids: CASIRTGKNTEAFF. As DNA, the CDR3 is TGTGCCAGTATCCGGACAGGGAAGAACACTGAAGCTTTCTTT.